This T cell receptor (beta chain) was recovered during a study of blood T cell repertoires in COVID-19. Across the whole study: Material from acute and convalescent COVID-19 was sourced from the United States, Italy and Spain. PBMCs, B-cell-depleted T cells, or T cells were the source of the cDNA or gDNA that made up the material.

This CDR3 comprises 12 residues. The germline V and J ends were trimmed by 3 bases and 4 bases, with 4 bases remaining between them. CDR1 and CDR2 (germline): SEHNR, FQNEAQ (reference sequence). In the authors' methods: Estimation of nucleated cell counts relied on the amplification of reference gene primers. Produced via immunoSEQ multiplex PCR; TCRdb's table is partial and in-frame only. V and J calls and clone size come straight from that table; D and trimming were deduced from the DNA. The table includes 150,000 to 200,000 clones, around 86% detected once. This receptor was identified in a man in his sixties with acute or convalescent COVID-19. The chain uses TRBV7-9 and TRBJ2-4; D unresolved. Material: peripheral blood. CDR3 DNA sequence: TGTGCCAGCAGCTTCAGGAAAAACATTCAGTACTTC. Its translation is CASSFRKNIQYF. Full variable domain (outside the CDR3, taken from reference TRBV7-9 and TRBJ2-4): DTGVSQNPRHKITKRGQNVTFRCDPISEHNRLYWYRQTLGQGPEFLTYFQNEAQLEKSRLLSDRFSAERPKGSFSTLEIQRTEQGDSAMYLCASSFRKNIQYFGAGTRLSVL.